This T cell receptor (beta chain) was sequenced in a study of OX40 agonist ivuxolimab in advanced cancers. CDR3 length equals 15 residues. In germline, CDR1 is LNHDA, CDR2 SQIVND (reference sequence). J was trimmed by 4 bases and V by 8 bases; bases with no gene match: 9. Sequenced by immunoSEQ multiplex PCR; TCRdb stores in-frame clones only, minus some. The repertoire has about 89,000 clones, around nine tenths of them found once; the top ten carry more than 0.25%. The receptor comes from an adult with an advanced solid tumor such as melanoma, head and neck, liver or kidney cancer. The genes are TRBV19 and TRBJ2-7, with 12 bases aligning to TRBD1. Specimen: CD4+ or CD8+ T cells sorted from blood, collected in a trial of the OX40 agonist ivuxolimab. This chain's CDR3 is CASVPGQGANYEQYF. As DNA, the CDR3 is TGTGCCAGTGTGCCGGGACAGGGGGCGAATTACGAGCAGTACTTC.